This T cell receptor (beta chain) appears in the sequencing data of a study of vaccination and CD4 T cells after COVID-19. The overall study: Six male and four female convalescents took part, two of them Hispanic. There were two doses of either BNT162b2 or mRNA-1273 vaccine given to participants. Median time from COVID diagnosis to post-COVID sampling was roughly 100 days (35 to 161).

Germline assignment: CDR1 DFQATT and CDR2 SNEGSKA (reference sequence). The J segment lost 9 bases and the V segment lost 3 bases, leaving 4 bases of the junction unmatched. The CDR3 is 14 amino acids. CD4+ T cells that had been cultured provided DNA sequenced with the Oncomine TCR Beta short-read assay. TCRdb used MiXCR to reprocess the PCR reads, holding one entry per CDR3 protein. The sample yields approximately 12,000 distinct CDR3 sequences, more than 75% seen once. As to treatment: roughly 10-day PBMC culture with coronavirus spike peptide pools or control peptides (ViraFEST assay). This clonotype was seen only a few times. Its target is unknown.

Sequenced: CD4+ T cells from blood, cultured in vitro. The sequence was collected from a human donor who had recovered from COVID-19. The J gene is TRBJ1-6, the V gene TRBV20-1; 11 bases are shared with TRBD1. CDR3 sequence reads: CSASGTGGASPLHF. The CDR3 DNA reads TGCAGTGCTAGCGGGACAGGGGGTGCTTCACCCCTCCACTTT.